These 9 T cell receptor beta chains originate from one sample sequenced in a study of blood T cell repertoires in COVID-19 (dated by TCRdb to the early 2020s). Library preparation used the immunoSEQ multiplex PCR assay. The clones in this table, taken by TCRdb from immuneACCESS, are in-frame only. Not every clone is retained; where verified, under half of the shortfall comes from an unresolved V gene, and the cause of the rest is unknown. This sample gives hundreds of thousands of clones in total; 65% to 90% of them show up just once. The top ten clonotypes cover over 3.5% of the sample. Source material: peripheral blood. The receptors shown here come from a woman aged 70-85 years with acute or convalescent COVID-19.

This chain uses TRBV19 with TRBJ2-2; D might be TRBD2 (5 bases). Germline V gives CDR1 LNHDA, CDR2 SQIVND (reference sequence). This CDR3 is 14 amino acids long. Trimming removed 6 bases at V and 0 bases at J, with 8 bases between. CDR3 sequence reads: CASSRLSNTGELFF. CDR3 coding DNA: TGTGCCAGTAGCAGACTATCGAACACCGGGGAGCTGTTTTTT.

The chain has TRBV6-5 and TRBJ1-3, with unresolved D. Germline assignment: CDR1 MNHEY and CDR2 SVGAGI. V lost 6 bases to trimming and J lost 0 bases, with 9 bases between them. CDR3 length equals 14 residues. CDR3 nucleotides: TGTGCCAGCAGGTTACAGAGCTCTGGAAACACCATATATTTT. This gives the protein CASRLQSSGNTIYF.

For the CDR3, the DNA is TGTGCCATCAGTCGGTCCTCCAAGCCCGGGGAGCTGTTTTTT. It specifies CAISRSSKPGELFF. V and J are TRBV10-3 and TRBJ2-2; no definite D call. The ends were cut back, 5 bases at V and 6 bases at J, with 13 bases in the middle. This CDR3 is built from 14 residues. CDR1 and CDR2 (germline): ENHRY, SYGVKD.

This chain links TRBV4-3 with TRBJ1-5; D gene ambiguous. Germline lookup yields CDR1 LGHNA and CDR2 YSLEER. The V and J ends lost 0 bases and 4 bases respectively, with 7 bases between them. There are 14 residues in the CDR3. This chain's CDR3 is CASSQDRSNQPQHF. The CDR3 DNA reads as TGCGCCAGCAGCCAAGACAGAAGTAATCAGCCCCAGCATTTT.

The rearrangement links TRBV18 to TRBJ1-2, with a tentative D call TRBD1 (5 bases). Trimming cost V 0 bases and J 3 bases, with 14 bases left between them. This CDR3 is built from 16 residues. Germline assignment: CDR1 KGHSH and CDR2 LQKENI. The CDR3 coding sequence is TGTGCCAGCTCACCACCTCGGGCAAAAGGGGACTATGGCTACACCTTC. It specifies CASSPPRAKGDYGYTF.

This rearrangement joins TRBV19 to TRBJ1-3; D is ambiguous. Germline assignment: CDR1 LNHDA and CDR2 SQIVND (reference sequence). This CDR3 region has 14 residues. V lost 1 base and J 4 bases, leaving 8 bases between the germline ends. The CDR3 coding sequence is TGTGCCAGTAGTATAGCACGAGGAGGAAACACCATATATTTT. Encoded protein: CASSIARGGNTIYF.

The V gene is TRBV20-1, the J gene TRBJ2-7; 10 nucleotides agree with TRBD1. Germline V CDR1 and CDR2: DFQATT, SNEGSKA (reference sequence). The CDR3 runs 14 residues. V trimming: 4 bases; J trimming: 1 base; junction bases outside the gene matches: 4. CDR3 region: CSATDRGRSYEQYF. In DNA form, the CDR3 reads TGCAGTGCTACTGACAGGGGGCGATCCTACGAGCAGTACTTC.

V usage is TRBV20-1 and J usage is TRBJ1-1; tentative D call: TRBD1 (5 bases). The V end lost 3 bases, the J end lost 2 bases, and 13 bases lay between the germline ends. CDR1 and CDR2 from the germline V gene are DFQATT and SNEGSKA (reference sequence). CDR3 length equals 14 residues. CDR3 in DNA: TGCAGTGCTAGTTGGCAGGGCCTAAACACTGAAGCTTTCTTT. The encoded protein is CSASWQGLNTEAFF.

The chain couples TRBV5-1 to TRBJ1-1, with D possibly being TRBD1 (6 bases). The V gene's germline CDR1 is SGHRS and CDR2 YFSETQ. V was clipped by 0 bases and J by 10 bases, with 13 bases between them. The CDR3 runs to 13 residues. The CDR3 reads CASSLDGLRGAFF. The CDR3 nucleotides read TGCGCCAGCAGCTTGGATGGTCTCAGGGGAGCTTTCTTT.